This T cell receptor beta chain was recorded in a study of blood T cells in healthy people across ages. PCR was performed a second time for roughly 7 to 12 cycles using a sample-barcoded 5' primer and a J-beta primer mix. TCRdb used MiXCR to reprocess the 5' RACE reads, holding one entry per CDR3 protein. The sample lists about 2 million distinct CDR3 sequences; around 50% were seen once. Trimming removed 4 bases at V and 0 bases at J, with 10 bases between. CDR3 size: 14 residues. Germline-derived CDR1 and CDR2 are SGDLS and YYNGEE. The sequencing input was blood. V usage is TRBV9 and J usage is TRBJ1-1; no firm D call. This TCR came from a woman aged 40 to 50 in good health. The CDR3 nucleotides are TGTGCCAGCAGCCCCCCCCCGCTGAACACTGAAGCTTTCTTT. Its translation is CASSPPPLNTEAFF. The full variable domain, its missing parts supplied by reference TRBV9 and TRBJ1-1, is DSGVTQTPKHLITATGQRVTLRCSPRSGDLSVYWYQQSLDQGLQFLIQYYNGEERAKGNILERFSAQQFPDLHSELNLSSLELGDSALYFCASSPPPLNTEAFFGQGTRLTVV.